These T cell receptor beta chains were read from a single sample in a study of shared clonotypes between healthy human individuals. Assay: immunoSEQ multiplex PCR; the TCRdb copy retains only in-frame clones and omits some. The table lists approximately 740,000 clones, about 74% of them singletons, with approximately 1.8% in the top ten. Sequencing was carried out using memory CD4+ T cells sorted from blood. These receptors came from a woman aged 25 to 45 in good health. Each CDR3 is given with its conserved first and last residue. D genes are given only for firm matches. Clone sizes are given selectively: once, few, many, or a class where the clone is expanded.

D: NA; V: TRBV7-9; size: NA; J: TRBJ2-7; CDR3: CASSSGKGGSYEQYF; DNA: TGTGCCAGCAGCTCCGGGAAGGGCGGATCCTACGAGCAGTACTTC
D: NA; V: TRBV18; size: once; J: TRBJ1-1; CDR3: CASSQADTTEAFF; DNA: TGTGCCAGCTCACAAGCGGACACGACTGAAGCTTTCTTT
D: TRBD1; V: TRBV5-1; size: few; J: TRBJ2-3; CDR3: CASSPETGSIADTQYF; DNA: TGCGCCAGCAGCCCCGAGACAGGGTCGATAGCGGATACGCAGTATTTT
D: NA; V: TRBV7-2; size: NA; J: TRBJ2-7; CDR3: CASSLVVTQAYEQYF; DNA: TGTGCCAGCAGCTTGGTTGTGACCCAGGCCTACGAGCAGTACTTC
D: NA; V: TRBV2; size: NA; J: TRBJ2-1; CDR3: CASSKIWDNEQFF; DNA: TGTGCCAGCAGTAAAATTTGGGACAATGAGCAGTTCTTC
D: NA; V: TRBV7-9; size: NA; J: TRBJ2-7; CDR3: CASSLSGTAGRKYEQYF; DNA: TGTGCCAGCAGCTTATCAGGTACCGCAGGCAGGAAATACGAGCAGTACTTC
D: NA; V: TRBV28; size: few; J: TRBJ1-2; CDR3: CASNRGGDYGYTF; DNA: TGTGCCAGCAACCGAGGGGGGGACTATGGCTACACCTTC
D: NA; V: TRBV4-1; size: NA; J: TRBJ2-7; CDR3: CASSPWGTSYEQYF; DNA: TGCGCCAGCAGCCCCTGGGGTACCTCCTACGAGCAGTACTTC
D: NA; V: TRBV7-6; size: NA; J: TRBJ1-4; CDR3: CASSLSIGEKLFF; DNA: TGTGCCAGCAGCTTAAGCATTGGTGAAAAACTGTTTTTT
D: NA; V: TRBV6-5; size: NA; J: TRBJ2-1; CDR3: CASSSSGGPVNEQFF; DNA: TGTGCCAGCAGTTCCTCTGGCGGGCCCGTCAATGAGCAGTTCTTC
D: NA; V: TRBV5-1; size: NA; J: TRBJ2-2; CDR3: CASSLGAESAGELFF; DNA: TGCGCCAGCAGCTTGGGCGCGGAGAGTGCCGGGGAGCTGTTTTTT
D: NA; V: TRBV2; size: NA; J: TRBJ2-1; CDR3: CASSPTGDETYNEQFF; DNA: TGTGCCAGCAGCCCGACTGGGGACGAAACCTACAATGAGCAGTTCTTC
D: NA; V: TRBV7-9; size: once; J: TRBJ2-7; CDR3: CASSLTTKSYEQYF; DNA: TGTGCCAGCAGCCTGACCACCAAATCCTACGAGCAGTACTTC
D: TRBD2; V: TRBV5-4; size: NA; J: TRBJ2-4; CDR3: CASSLPAGEAKNIQYF; DNA: TGTGCCAGCAGCTTGCCAGCGGGAGAAGCCAAAAACATTCAGTACTTC
D: TRBD1; V: TRBV19; size: few; J: TRBJ1-1; CDR3: CASTRRTGDGLALTFF; DNA: TGTGCCAGTACTAGGCGGACAGGGGATGGGTTGGCCTTGACTTTCTTT
D: NA; V: TRBV15; size: NA; J: TRBJ2-7; CDR3: CATSREGDEQYF; DNA: TGTGCCACCAGCAGAGAAGGCGACGAGCAGTACTTC
D: NA; V: TRBV5-1; size: NA; J: TRBJ1-2; CDR3: CASSLVRGSEGGYTF; DNA: TGCGCCAGCAGCTTGGTCCGGGGGTCGGAGGGTGGCTACACCTTC
D: NA; V: TRBV19; size: NA; J: TRBJ1-1; CDR3: CASSISKDKAFF; DNA: TGTGCCAGTAGTATCTCCAAGGACAAAGCTTTCTTT